This entry lists 17 T cell receptor beta chains sequenced from one sample in a study of response to subunit inactivated influenza vaccine (dated by TCRdb to about 2018). The library was generated by RT-PCR. Sequencing instrument: Illumina HiSeq 2500. TCRdb reanalyzed the raw reads on its own, using fastp at Q25 for trimming and MiXCR for clone calling, and kept in-frame beta chains. CDR3 protein duplicates are merged, each entry listing the most common genes and DNA. Across this sample there are 150,000 to 200,000 distinct CDR3 sequences, with 9.5% to 15% seen only once. Clones ranked in the top ten supply approximately 30% of the sample. A further study also used this sample, focusing on T cells expressing NK-cell markers. As described in the second report: TCR beta cDNA libraries were prepared using 5'RACE template switching, which introduced a universal primer site and unique molecular identifiers.

Sequenced material: CD8+ T cells sorted from PBMCs, taken less than 13 days after vaccination. The receptors shown here come from a man between 50 and 59 years old who received an inactivated influenza vaccine. Donor details come from another sample of the same person, matched by shared clones.

V gene TRBV7-9 combines with J gene TRBJ2-3, with TRBD2 identical over 7 bases. Germline assignment: CDR1 SEHNR and CDR2 FQNEAQ (reference sequence). The CDR3 has 14 amino acids. The trim removed 2 bases at V and 2 bases at J, leaving 1 base unmatched. CDR3 DNA sequence: TGTGCCAGCAGCTTAACTAGCGCCACAGATACGCAGTATTTT. Protein sequence: CASSLTSATDTQYF.

The CDR3 DNA is TGTGCCAGCAGTTTAGAAGGCGGGAGGGCTAATGAGCAGTTCTTC. Amino acid sequence: CASSLEGGRANEQFF. V is TRBV27 and J is TRBJ2-1; 9 bases map to TRBD2. This CDR3 comprises 15 residues. The ends lost 2 bases at V and 7 bases at J; junction bases unmatched: 6. The germline V gene encodes CDR1 MNHEY and CDR2 SMNVEV (reference sequence).

This chain connects TRBV11-2 to TRBJ2-7; 9 positions agree with TRBD1. This CDR3 contains 13 residues. The V and J ends lost 5 bases and 5 bases, in that order; junction bases with no gene match: 4. In germline, CDR1 is SGHAT, CDR2 FQNNGV. CDR3 loop: CASSRTGVHEQYF. DNA for the CDR3: TGTGCCAGCAGCCGGACAGGGGTCCACGAGCAGTACTTC. The full variable domain, with the rest looked up from reference TRBV11-2 and TRBJ2-7, is EAGVAQSPRYKIIEKRQSVAFWCNPISGHATLYWYQQILGQGPKLLIQFQNNGVVDDSQLPKDRFSAERLKGVDSTLKIQPAKLEDSAVYLCASSRTGVHEQYFGPGTRLTVT.

J is TRBJ2-7 and V is TRBV11-1; 16 positions agree with TRBD2. The V and J ends lost 5 bases and 0 bases, in that order; junction bases with no gene match: 10. The CDR3 runs 19 residues. CDR1 is SGHAT, CDR2 FQDESV, per germline (reference sequence). CDR3 sequence (DNA): TGTGCCAGCAGCCATACGGGACTAGCGGGAGGGCCCAACTCCTACGAGCAGTACTTC. Amino acids: CASSHTGLAGGPNSYEQYF. Drawing the rest from reference TRBV11-1 and TRBJ2-7, the complete variable domain is EAEVAQSPRYKITEKSQAVAFWCDPISGHATLYWYRQILGQGPELLVQFQDESVVDDSQLPKDRFSAERLKGVDSTLKIQPAELGDSAMYLCASSHTGLAGGPNSYEQYFGPGTRLTVT.

This chain links TRBV7-9 with TRBJ2-5; 7 bases agree with TRBD2. Germline lookup yields CDR1 SEHNR and CDR2 FQNEAQ (reference sequence). After removal of 4 bases from V and 5 bases from J, the junction contained 10 bases not matched to a gene. The CDR3 runs 15 residues. The DNA for the CDR3 is TGTGCCAGCAGCTCTCACGGGGGGATCACGGAGACCCAGTACTTC. The encoded protein is CASSSHGGITETQYF.

V usage is TRBV27 and J usage is TRBJ2-1; D gene ambiguous. V lost 1 base and J 7 bases, leaving 8 bases between the germline ends. The germline V gene has CDR1 MNHEY and CDR2 SMNVEV (reference sequence). This CDR3 contains 13 residues. The CDR3 protein is CASSLLSGNEQFF. CDR3 sequence (DNA): TGTGCCAGCAGTTTATTATCCGGGAATGAGCAGTTCTTC.

This clonotype came up once. The chain links TRBV6-6 to TRBJ2-7; D remains ambiguous. Between the trimmed V and J ends, which lost 0 bases and 7 bases, there was a span of 10 bases. The CDR3 sequence is 13 residues long. The germline gives CDR1 MNHNY, CDR2 SVGAGI (reference sequence). The chain's CDR3 is CASSYSYPEEQYF. The DNA of the CDR3 is TGTGCCAGCAGTTACTCTTACCCGGAAGAGCAGTACTTC.

The V gene is TRBV6-1, the J gene TRBJ2-7; tentatively, D is TRBD1 (6 bases). The CDR3 length is 15 residues. CDR1 and CDR2 (germline): MNHNS, SASEGT. V shed 6 bases and J shed 0 bases, with 15 bases lying between them. CDR3 protein: CASRPGQFSSYEQYF. The CDR3 DNA reads TGTGCCAGCAGACCCGGACAGTTTAGCTCCTACGAGCAGTACTTC.

The chain couples TRBV6-5 to TRBJ2-2; weak D call: TRBD1 (6 bases). Looked up from germline, CDR1 is MNHEY and CDR2 is SVGAGI. This CDR3 spans 14 amino acids. Deletions cut 0 bases from V and 4 bases from J, with 6 bases between. The CDR3 DNA reads as TGTGCCAGCAGTTACTCAGGGGGCACCGGGGAGCTGTTTTTT. The encoded protein is CASSYSGGTGELFF.

This clonotype was seen more than once but under ten times. The chain links TRBV20-1 to TRBJ2-3; 12 bases are shared with TRBD2. This CDR3 region has 15 residues. V dropped 5 bases and J dropped 7; count of bases not matched to a gene: 10. Germline V CDR1 and CDR2: DFQATT, SNEGSKA (reference sequence). In nucleotides, the CDR3 is TGCAGTGCTGACGATCTAGCGGGGGGGTCACATACGCAGTATTTT. The encoded protein is CSADDLAGGSHTQYF.

This clonotype appeared a few times. V is TRBV7-9 and J is TRBJ2-7; 10 nucleotides agree with TRBD1. CDR3 length: 15 residues. Per the germline V gene, CDR1 is SEHNR and CDR2 is FQNEAQ (reference sequence). V trimming: 3 bases; J trimming: 4 bases; junction bases outside the gene matches: 6. CDR3 bases: TGTGCCAGCAGCTTTGGGACAGGGGCCCCTTACGAGCAGTACTTC. Translating gives CASSFGTGAPYEQYF.

This clonotype was seen at least ten times. The chain combines TRBV12-3 or TRBV12-4 with TRBJ1-1, with D uncertain. V was clipped by 8 bases and J by 3 bases, with 10 bases between them. The CDR3 extends over 12 amino acids. The CDR3 spells CASGPTHTEAFF. The CDR3, as DNA: TGTGCCAGCGGGCCGACCCACACTGAAGCTTTCTTT.

The V and J genes are TRBV5-1 and TRBJ1-2, with 10 positions matching TRBD1. The germline V gene encodes CDR1 SGHRS and CDR2 YFSETQ. The CDR3 is 16 residues long. Losses at the gene ends were 1 base for V and 6 bases for J; bases not matched to a gene: 9. The CDR3 DNA sequence: TGCGCCAGCAGCTTGCTCTCTTCCGGGACAGGGGATGGCTACACCTTC. It translates to CASSLLSSGTGDGYTF.

CDR3 amino acids: CASSLGGRVSPKYF. The CDR3 DNA follows: TGTGCCAGCAGCTTAGGAGGCCGGGTTAGCCCGAAGTATTTT. The chain joins TRBV7-9 to TRBJ2-3; D uncertain. The CDR3 spans 14 residues. Trimming cost V 1 base and J 13 bases, with 18 bases left between them. Germline V CDR1 and CDR2: SEHNR, FQNEAQ (reference sequence). The variable domain in full, completed from reference TRBV7-9 and TRBJ2-3, reads DTGVSQNPRHKITKRGQNVTFRCDPISEHNRLYWYRQTLGQGPEFLTYFQNEAQLEKSRLLSDRFSAERPKGSFSTLEIQRTEQGDSAMYLCASSLGGRVSPKYFGPGTRLTVL.

The rearrangement links TRBV28 to TRBJ2-7; a weak D match, TRBD2 (6 bases). V was shortened by 6 bases and J by 5 bases, with 17 bases between the two germline ends. Germline loops: CDR1 MDHEN, CDR2 SYDVKM. The CDR3 contains 14 residues. The CDR3 nucleotides read TGTGCCAGCAGCCGTCGGAGGGAATCCCACGAGCAGTACTTC. It is translated as CASSRRRESHEQYF.

This clonotype was seen only a few times. V is TRBV9 and J is TRBJ2-3, with D possibly TRBD2 on 6 matching bases. V shed 1 base and J shed 5 bases, with 20 bases lying between them. The CDR3 covers 17 residues. Germline CDR1 SGDLS, CDR2 YYNGEE. This chain's CDR3 is CASSVLGGIEWEDTQYF. For the CDR3, the DNA is TGTGCCAGCAGCGTACTCGGGGGTATTGAATGGGAAGATACGCAGTATTTT.

The table lists this clonotype with many counts. The rearrangement links TRBV20-1 to TRBJ2-7; tentative D call: TRBD2 (5 bases). Germline V gene sequence: CDR1 DFQATT, CDR2 SNEGSKA (reference sequence). The CDR3 extends over 14 amino acids. V gave up 0 bases and J gave up 2 bases, with 11 bases separating them. The CDR3 reads CSARDLRATYEQYF. As DNA, the CDR3 is TGCAGTGCTAGAGATCTGAGGGCCACCTACGAGCAGTACTTC.